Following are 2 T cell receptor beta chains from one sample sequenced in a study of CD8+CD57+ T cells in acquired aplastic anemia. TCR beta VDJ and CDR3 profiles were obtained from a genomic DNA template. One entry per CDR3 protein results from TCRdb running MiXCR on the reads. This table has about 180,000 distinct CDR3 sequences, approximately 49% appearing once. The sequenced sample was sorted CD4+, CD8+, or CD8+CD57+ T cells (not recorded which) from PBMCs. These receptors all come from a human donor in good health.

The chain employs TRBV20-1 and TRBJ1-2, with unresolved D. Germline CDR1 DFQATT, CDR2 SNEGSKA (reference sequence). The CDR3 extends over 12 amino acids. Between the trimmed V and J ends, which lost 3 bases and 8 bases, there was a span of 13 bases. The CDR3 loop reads CSASFTYGGYTF. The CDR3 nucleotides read TGCAGTGCTAGTTTTACCTATGGCGGCTACACCTTC.

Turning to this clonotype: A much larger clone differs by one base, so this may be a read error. CDR3 nucleotide sequence: TGTGCCAGCAGCTTTGAAGGGCTGTATGGCTACACCTTC. Residues: CASSFEGLYGYTF. The J gene is TRBJ1-2, the V gene TRBV7-2; D ambiguous. The CDR3 consists of 13 residues. Germline V lookup: CDR1 SGHTA, CDR2 FQGNSA. V gave up 3 bases and J gave up 5 bases, with 10 bases separating them.